Below, 3 T cell receptor beta chains from the same sample are listed, as sequenced in a study of T cells in Graves' hyperthyroidism and ophthalmopathy. The source material, RNA transcripts, was used to amplify TCR beta CDR3 regions. In the first-round RT-PCR of the TCR CDR3, the HTBI primer set was used. Using its own MiXCR run on the multiplex PCR reads, TCRdb lists one record per CDR3 protein. The table has more than 500,000 distinct CDR3 sequences, about half seen once; the top ten hold over 15%. The sequenced sample consisted of peripheral blood or thyroid tissue (not recorded which). These receptors all come from an adult woman with Graves' disease, either hyperthyroidism or ophthalmopathy (not recorded which).

The V gene is TRBV10-2, the J gene TRBJ2-7; no reliable D call. V was cut by 6 bases and J by 1 base, with 10 bases left in between. Looked up from germline, CDR1 is WSHSY and CDR2 is SAAADI. The CDR3 contains 13 residues. The CDR3 DNA follows: TGCGCCAGCAGGGGGATGGATTCCTACGAGCAGTACTTC. Translating gives CASRGMDSYEQYF.

This chain uses TRBV5-1 with TRBJ2-1; D is unclear. Germline values: CDR1 SGHRS, CDR2 YFSETQ. The CDR3 contains 12 residues. Trimming took 0 bases from V and 6 from J, leaving 4 bases between them. The CDR3 nucleotides read TGCGCCAGCAGCTTGGACCTCAATGAGCAGTTCTTC. Translation: CASSLDLNEQFF.

This chain connects TRBV7-9 to TRBJ1-1, with a possible D match to TRBD1 (6 bases). The CDR3 totals 19 residues. The V gene's germline CDR1 is SEHNR and CDR2 FQNEAQ (reference sequence). V was shortened by 1 base and J by 1 base, with 22 bases between the two germline ends. For the CDR3, the DNA is TGTGCCAGCAGCTTAGGGAGGTTCGGGCAGGGGATCTCGAACACTGAAGCTTTCTTT. As protein: CASSLGRFGQGISNTEAFF.